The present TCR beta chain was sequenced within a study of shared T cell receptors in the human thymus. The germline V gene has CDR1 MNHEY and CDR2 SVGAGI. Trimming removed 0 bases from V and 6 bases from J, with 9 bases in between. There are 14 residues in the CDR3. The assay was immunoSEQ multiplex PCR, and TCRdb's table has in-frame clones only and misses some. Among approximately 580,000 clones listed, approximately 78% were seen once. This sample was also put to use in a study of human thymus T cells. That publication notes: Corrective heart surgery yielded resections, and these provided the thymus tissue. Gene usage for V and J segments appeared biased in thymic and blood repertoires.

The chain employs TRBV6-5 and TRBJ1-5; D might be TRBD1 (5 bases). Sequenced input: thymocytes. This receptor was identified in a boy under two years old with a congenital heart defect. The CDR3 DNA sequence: TGTGCCAGCAGTTACTCGATAAGGGGTCAGCCCCAGCATTTT. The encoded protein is CASSYSIRGQPQHF.